Detailed here is one T cell receptor (beta chain). CDR1 and CDR2 (germline): SNHLY, FYNNEI. This CDR3 is built from 16 residues. Trimming cost V 2 bases and J 6 bases; bases outside gene matches: 5. Use of 60 Vbeta and 13 Jbeta primers characterized the PCR. Sequencing was performed with immunoSEQ multiplex PCR; in TCRdb, only in-frame clones are kept and a portion is missing. The sample has about 110,000 clones, roughly 80% seen once. The data are from a study of cytomegalovirus exposure and HLA in healthy donors. Donors were nominally healthy when sampled, though unrecorded immune exposures were likely.

The sequence was collected from a man aged 30 to 45 in good health and CMV-seropositive. Sequencing was done on a sample of PBMCs. This rearrangement joins TRBV2 to TRBJ2-2; 11 bases fit TRBD2. The CDR3 nucleotides read TGTGCCAGCAGTGAAAGAGCTAGCGGGGGGCCCGGGGAGCTGTTTTTT. Protein product: CASSERASGGPGELFF.